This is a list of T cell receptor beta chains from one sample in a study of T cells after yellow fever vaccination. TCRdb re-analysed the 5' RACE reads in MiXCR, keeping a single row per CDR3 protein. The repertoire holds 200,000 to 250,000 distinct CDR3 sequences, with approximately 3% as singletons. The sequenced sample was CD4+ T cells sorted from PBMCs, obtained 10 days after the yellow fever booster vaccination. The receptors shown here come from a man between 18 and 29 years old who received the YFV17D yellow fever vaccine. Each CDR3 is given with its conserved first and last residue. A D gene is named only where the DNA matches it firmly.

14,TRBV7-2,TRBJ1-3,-,CASSPAHSGNTIYF
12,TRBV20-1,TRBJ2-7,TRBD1,CSAPDRTLEQYF
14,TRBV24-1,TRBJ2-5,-,CATSVGRGQETQYF
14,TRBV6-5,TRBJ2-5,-,CASSGAGVRETQYF
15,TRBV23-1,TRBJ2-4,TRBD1,CASSQGTGGLNIQYF
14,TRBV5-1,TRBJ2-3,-,CASSLGGTADTQYF
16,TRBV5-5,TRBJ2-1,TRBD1,CASSLALSRGFDEQFF
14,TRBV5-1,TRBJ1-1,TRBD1,CASSSGQVNTEAFF
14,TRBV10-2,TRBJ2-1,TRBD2,CASSEAGGSHEQFF
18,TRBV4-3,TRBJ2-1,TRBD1,CASSLPPSGTGRMDEQFF
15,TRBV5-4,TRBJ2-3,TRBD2,CASSLNSGGINTQYF
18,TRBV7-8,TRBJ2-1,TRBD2,CASSFGLAGGQHNNEQFF
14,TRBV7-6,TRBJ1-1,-,CASSSPVGDTEAFF
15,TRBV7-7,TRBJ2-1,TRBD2,CASSSGLAGYNEQFF
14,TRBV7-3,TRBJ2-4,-,CASSPGEGKNIQYF
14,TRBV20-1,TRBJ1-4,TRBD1,CSARETGGSEKLFF
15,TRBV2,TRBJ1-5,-,CASSPQLTSNQPQHF
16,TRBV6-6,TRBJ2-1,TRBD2,CASSVKGGSSYNEQFF
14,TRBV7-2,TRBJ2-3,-,CASSLRRSPDTQYF
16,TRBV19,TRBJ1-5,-,CASSIAQVRGNQPQHF
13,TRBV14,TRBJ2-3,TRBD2,CASGAGGSDTQYF
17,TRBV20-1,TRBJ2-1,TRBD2,CSARPLTSGGLYNEQFF
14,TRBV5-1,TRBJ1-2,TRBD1,CASSSGQEKNGYTF
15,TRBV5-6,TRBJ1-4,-,CASSRTGDTNEKLFF
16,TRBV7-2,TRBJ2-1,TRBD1,CASSRTGGSSYNEQFF
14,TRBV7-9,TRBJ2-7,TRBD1,CASSVGTGIHEQYF
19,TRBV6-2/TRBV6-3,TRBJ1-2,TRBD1,CASSDSQNLDRGLRYGYTF
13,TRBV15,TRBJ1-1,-,CATTRDLNTEAFF
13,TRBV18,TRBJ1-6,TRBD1,CASSPGQDYPLHF
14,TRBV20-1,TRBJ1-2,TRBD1,CSAKRQGGNYGYTF
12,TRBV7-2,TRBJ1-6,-,CASSLKGSPLHF
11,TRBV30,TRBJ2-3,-,CAWSQSDTQYF
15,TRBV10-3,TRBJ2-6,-,CASGGISSGANVLTF
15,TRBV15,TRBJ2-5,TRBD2,CATSPWTSGQETQYF
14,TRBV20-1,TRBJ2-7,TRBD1,CSALEQGRSYEQYF
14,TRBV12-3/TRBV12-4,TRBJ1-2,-,CASSRQQGNYGYTF
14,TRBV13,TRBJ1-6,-,CASSMGRYNSPLHF
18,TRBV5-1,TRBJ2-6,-,CASSLAGRPSSGANVLTF
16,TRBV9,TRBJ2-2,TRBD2,CASSPKTSGNGGELFF
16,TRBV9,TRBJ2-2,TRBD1,CASSAPGQGITGELFF
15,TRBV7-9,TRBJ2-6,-,CASSFDVGGANVLTF
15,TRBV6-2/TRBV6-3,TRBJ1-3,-,CASTNRRETGNTIYF
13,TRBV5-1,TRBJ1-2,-,CASSLGGVYGYTF
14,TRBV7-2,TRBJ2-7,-,CASIRTGSSYEQYF
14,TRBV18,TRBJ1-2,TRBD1,CASSPRPGGDGYTF
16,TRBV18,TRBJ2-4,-,CASSPPGWLAKNIQYF
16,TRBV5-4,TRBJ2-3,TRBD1,CASSLGGTGGSDTQYF
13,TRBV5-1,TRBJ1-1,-,CASSWTENTEAFF